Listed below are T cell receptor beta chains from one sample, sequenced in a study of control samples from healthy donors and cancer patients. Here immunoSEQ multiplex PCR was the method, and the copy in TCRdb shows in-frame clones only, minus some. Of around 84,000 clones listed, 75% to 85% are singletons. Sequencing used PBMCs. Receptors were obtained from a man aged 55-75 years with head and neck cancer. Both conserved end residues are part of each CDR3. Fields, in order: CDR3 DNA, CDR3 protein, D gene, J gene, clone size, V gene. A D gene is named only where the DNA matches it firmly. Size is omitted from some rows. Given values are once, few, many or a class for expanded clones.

TGCGCCAGCAGCTTGGACGGGAGCTTTTCAAACATTCAGTACTTC | CASSLDGSFSNIQYF | NA | TRBJ2-4 | NA | TRBV5-1
TGTGCCAGCAGCTTTGGTGAGGGACAGATATTCTACGAGCAGTACTTC | CASSFGEGQIFYEQYF | TRBD1 | TRBJ2-7 | NA | TRBV5-6
TGTGCCAGCAGCTTACCGGGACTAGCGGGAGTGGTTCCGTTCTTC | CASSLPGLAGVVPFF | TRBD2 | TRBJ2-1 | NA | TRBV11-2
TGCAGTGCTAGTTGGGAGAGGGAGTCGGACGATGAGCAGTTCTTC | CSASWERESDDEQFF | NA | TRBJ2-1 | NA | TRBV20-1
TGCGCCAGCAGCTTGGAGGCCATAGGGGCCTCCTACGAGCAGTACTTC | CASSLEAIGASYEQYF | NA | TRBJ2-7 | NA | TRBV5-1
TGTGCCAGTAGTTTAGGGACTAGCGGGAACCAGTTCTTC | CASSLGTSGNQFF | TRBD2 | TRBJ2-1 | NA | TRBV19
TGTGCCTGGAGGGACAGGGGGTCAGGGGCTCAGCCCCAGCATTTT | CAWRDRGSGAQPQHF | TRBD1 | TRBJ1-5 | once | TRBV30
TGTGCCAGCAGCTGGGCCGGGACAGCTTACAATGAGCAGTTCTTC | CASSWAGTAYNEQFF | TRBD1 | TRBJ2-1 | NA | TRBV7-2
TGTGCCAGTATCGCACAGGGGGCCACTGAAGCTTTCTTT | CASIAQGATEAFF | TRBD1 | TRBJ1-1 | NA | TRBV19
TGCGCCAGCAGACCTACCTCAGGGGGCCAAGAGACCCAGTACTTC | CASRPTSGGQETQYF | TRBD1 | TRBJ2-5 | NA | TRBV5-1
TGTGCCAGCAGGAAGATTAACTATGGCTACACCTTC | CASRKINYGYTF | NA | TRBJ1-2 | NA | TRBV6-5
TGTGCCAGCAGCGTAGGTGGCCAGAACGGGGAGCTGTTTTTT | CASSVGGQNGELFF | NA | TRBJ2-2 | few | TRBV9
TGTGCCTGGACCCCTGGGACCGCAGGCTATCAGCCCCAGCATTTT | CAWTPGTAGYQPQHF | NA | TRBJ1-5 | NA | TRBV30
TGTGCCAGCAGAAGCTACGAGCAGTACTTC | CASRSYEQYF | NA | TRBJ2-7 | once | TRBV6-5
TGTGCCAGTTGGACAGGGCGCGGTGCTTTCTTT | CASWTGRGAFF | TRBD1 | TRBJ1-1 | NA | TRBV28
TGTGCCAGCAGCTTAGTGTCCGGAGAGCAGTTCTTC | CASSLVSGEQFF | NA | TRBJ2-1 | NA | TRBV11-2
TGTGCCAGCAGCCACCAGGGGGGGGCCGGAATCACCGGGGAGCTGTTTTTT | CASSHQGGAGITGELFF | NA | TRBJ2-2 | NA | TRBV6-2/TRBV6-3
TGCGCCAGCTCCCGGGCAGACCCTAGCACAGATACGCAGTATTTT | CASSRADPSTDTQYF | NA | TRBJ2-3 | NA | TRBV5-1
TGTGCCAGTAGTACATCTTTTGGCTCTGAAGAGACCCAGTACTTC | CASSTSFGSEETQYF | NA | TRBJ2-5 | NA | TRBV19
TGCGCCAGCAGCCAAGCGTCGGGGGCGGGTGTCCAGACCCAGTACTTC | CASSQASGAGVQTQYF | NA | TRBJ2-5 | NA | TRBV4-1
TGTGCCAGCGTAGGGAGCGGATACAATGAGCAGTTCTTC | CASVGSGYNEQFF | NA | TRBJ2-1 | NA | TRBV7-9
TGTGCCTGGGGACTAGCGGGAGTAGCAGATACGCAGTATTTT | CAWGLAGVADTQYF | TRBD2 | TRBJ2-3 | NA | TRBV30
TGCGCCAGCAGCACTAGCGGGAGTTCCTACGAGCAGTACTTC | CASSTSGSSYEQYF | TRBD2 | TRBJ2-7 | once | TRBV5-1
TGTGCCAGCAGCCCGACAGGGACCTACGAGCAGTACTTC | CASSPTGTYEQYF | TRBD1 | TRBJ2-7 | NA | TRBV3-1/TRBV3-2
TGCGCTAGCAGCCAAAGACTAGCGGGAGGGCTGGCTGAGCAGTTCTTC | CASSQRLAGGLAEQFF | TRBD2 | TRBJ2-1 | NA | TRBV4-1
TGCGCCAGCAGTGACGGTAGCGGAGCCTACAATGAGCAGTTCTTC | CASSDGSGAYNEQFF | NA | TRBJ2-1 | NA | TRBV10-1
TGTGCTAGTGCGTCAGAGCGGGAGTGGTACGAGCAGTACTTC | CASASEREWYEQYF | TRBD2 | TRBJ2-7 | once | TRBV12-5
TGTGCCAGCAGCTTGGATGGGGCAGGGGATCAGCCCCAGCATTTT | CASSLDGAGDQPQHF | NA | TRBJ1-5 | NA | TRBV5-7
TGTGCCAGCAGTCGGGACAGGGGACATCAGCCCCAGCATTTT | CASSRDRGHQPQHF | TRBD1 | TRBJ1-5 | NA | TRBV6-5